This T cell receptor beta chain was identified during a study of shared clonotypes between healthy human individuals. V shed 2 bases and J shed 0 bases, with 5 bases lying between them. This CDR3 has 14 residues. The germline gives CDR1 KGHSH, CDR2 LQKENI. Assay: immunoSEQ multiplex PCR; the TCRdb copy retains only in-frame clones and omits some. The table lists about 600,000 clones, 97% of them singletons. The sample consisted of naive CD4+ T cells sorted from blood. Subset noted: CD45RA+ positively selected. This chain joins TRBV18 and TRBJ1-3; D not resolved. The TCR originated in a woman in her thirties in good health. This CDR3 is CASSPAGSGNTIYF. The CDR3 DNA reads TGTGCCAGCTCACCAGCAGGCTCTGGAAACACCATATATTTT.